This T cell receptor beta chain was captured by sequencing in a study of T cells in Graves' hyperthyroidism and ophthalmopathy. Amplified TCR beta CDR3 regions derived from RNA transcripts. The primer set for the first-round RT-PCR of the TCR CDR3 was HTBI. TCRdb reanalysed the multiplex PCR reads using MiXCR and keeps one entry per CDR3 protein. The table has hundreds of thousands of distinct CDR3 sequences, roughly 14% seen once. Fresh peripheral blood, roughly 10 ml, was the source of the PBMCs. Per the germline V gene, CDR1 is GTSNPN and CDR2 is SVGIG (reference sequence). Losses at the gene ends were 4 bases for V and 3 bases for J; bases not matched to a gene: 3. The CDR3 is 13 residues long. At least ten counts were recorded for this clonotype.

The receptor comes from a man aged 18-30 years with Graves' ophthalmopathy. The chain is built from TRBV30 and TRBJ2-1; 7 bases map to TRBD2. Source material: blood. CDR3: CAWTGGSYNEQFF. The CDR3 nucleotides are TGTGCCTGGACGGGCGGGAGCTACAATGAGCAGTTCTTC.